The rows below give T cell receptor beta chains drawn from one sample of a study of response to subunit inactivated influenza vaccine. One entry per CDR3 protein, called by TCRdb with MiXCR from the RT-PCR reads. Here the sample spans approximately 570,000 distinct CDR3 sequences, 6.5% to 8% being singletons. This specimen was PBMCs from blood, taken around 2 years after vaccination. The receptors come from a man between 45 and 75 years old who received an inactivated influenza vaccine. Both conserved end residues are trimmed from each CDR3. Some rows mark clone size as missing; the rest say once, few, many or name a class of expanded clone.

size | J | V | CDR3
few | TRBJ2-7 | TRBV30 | AWRAPGTYEQY
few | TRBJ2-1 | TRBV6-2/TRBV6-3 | ASSYPQRRGGRYNEQF
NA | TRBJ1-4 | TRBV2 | ASRWTNEKLF
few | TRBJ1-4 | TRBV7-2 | ASSAGPPTNEKLF
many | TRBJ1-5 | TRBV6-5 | ASSSDRVGNQPQH
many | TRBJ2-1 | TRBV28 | ASSFGLAGTINEQF
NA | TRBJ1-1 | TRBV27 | ASRQGQSNTEAF
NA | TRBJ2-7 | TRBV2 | ASSEAARGTYEQY
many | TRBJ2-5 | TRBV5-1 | ASSPGLAQETQY
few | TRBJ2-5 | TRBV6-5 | ASSYRQNQETQY
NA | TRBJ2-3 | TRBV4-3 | ASSQGARTQY
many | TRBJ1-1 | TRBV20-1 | SARRSQGVSDRAF
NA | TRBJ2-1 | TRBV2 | ASSTGTTPGDEQF
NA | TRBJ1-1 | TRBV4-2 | ASSQVDSGSEAF
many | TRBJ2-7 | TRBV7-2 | ASSFPPQTYEQY
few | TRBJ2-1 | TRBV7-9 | ASSYPGGGTSNEQF
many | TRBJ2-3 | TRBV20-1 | SARFGSSDTQY
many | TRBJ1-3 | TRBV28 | ASRKQGAYTIY
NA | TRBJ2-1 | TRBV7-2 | ASSIPRGQGFDEQF
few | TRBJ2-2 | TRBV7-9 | ASTRTGLMNTGELF
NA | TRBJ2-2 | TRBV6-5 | ASSSLYFTGELF
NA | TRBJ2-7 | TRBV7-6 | ASSLAGTSGAYEQY